This T cell receptor (beta chain) was profiled in a study of cytomegalovirus exposure and HLA in healthy donors. Study-wide points: Another analysis was done later, and it associated roughly 15,000 TCR beta sequences with HLA alleles at 0.05 false discovery rate. The authors assumed roughly uniform sequencing depth across donors for presence/absence analyses.

CDR1 is LNHDA and CDR2 is SQIVND in the germline V gene (reference sequence). The CDR3 extends over 15 amino acids. The V end lost 5 bases, the J end lost 6 bases, and 17 bases lay between the germline ends. This PCR relied on a set of 60 Vbeta primers and 13 Jbeta primers. Sequencing used immunoSEQ multiplex PCR; TCRdb keeps in-frame clones, though not all of them. In the table there are about 170,000 clones, approximately 71% of which are singletons. A few counts support this clone. No antigen is known for it. Sequenced: PBMCs. The TCR was taken from a girl aged 10 to 17 in good health and CMV-seronegative. The V call is TRBV19, the J call TRBJ1-5; tentative D call: TRBD1 (6 bases). The CDR3 is CASSPNTGTRQPQHF. The CDR3 DNA reads as TGTGCCAGTAGTCCGAATACAGGGACCCGTCAGCCCCAGCATTTT.